This T cell receptor (beta chain) was found in a study of lymphopenia after photon versus proton radiotherapy. Study results and limitations: Survival link was tested only in deceased patients; proton benefit remains a possibility. Proton therapy kept repertoires fairly stable, unlike photons, which gained effector/memory cells. Larger post-nadir TCR diversity loss correlated inversely with survival in deceased patients.

Method: immunoSEQ multiplex PCR; TCRdb's copy keeps in-frame clones and lacks some. Of about 62,000 clones listed, around 90% are singletons. Points on this clone: Its matching antigen is unknown.

The V gene lost 2 bases and the J gene lost 0 bases, with 11 bases spanning the gap. This CDR3 has 15 residues. In germline, CDR1 is SGHRS, CDR2 YFSETQ. V and J are TRBV5-1 and TRBJ1-2; D gene unclear. Sequencing used peripheral blood, obtained from a patient treated with proton-based radiotherapy. The receptor comes from an elderly man with esophageal cancer. CDR3 loop: CASSFQDRANYGYTF. For the CDR3, the DNA is TGCGCCAGCAGCTTTCAGGACCGGGCTAACTATGGCTACACCTTC. The variable domain in full, with the rest retrieved from reference TRBV5-1 and TRBJ1-2, is KAGVTQTPRYLIKTRGQQVTLSCSPISGHRSVSWYQQTPGQGLQFLFEYFSETQRNKGNFPGRFSGRQFSNSRSEMNVSTLELGDSALYLCASSFQDRANYGYTFGSGTRLTVV.